This is a list of T cell receptor beta chains from one sample in a study of vaccination and CD4 T cells after COVID-19. TCRdb re-derived calls from the PCR reads in MiXCR, one entry per CDR3 protein. Of 15,000 to 20,000 distinct CDR3 sequences in the sample, roughly 50% were seen once. Antigen specificity for these receptors is unknown. The sequencing sample was made of CD4+ T cells from blood, cultured in vitro. These receptors were obtained from a human donor who had recovered from COVID-19. Both conserved end residues are part of each CDR3.

TRBV30	CACSPRGWDQPQHF
TRBV6-1	CASSPGTGSNEQFF
TRBV20-1	CSARDYRQGTNSPLHF
TRBV7-9	CASSFWDTEAFF
TRBV2	CASRQGSEPQHF
TRBV28	CASRGSRGSDTQYF
TRBV19	CASSIEDSRYSPLHF
TRBV6-1	CASNGQQETQYF
TRBV11-2	CASSPLKGRVGGYTF
TRBV29-1	CSVRGEGVQYF
TRBV6-2/TRBV6-3	CASSLTSGSSYEQYF
TRBV6-4	CATPLRGLGDTQYF
TRBV5-5	CASSPLNYDLYNEQFF
TRBV19	CASSTKRDSTDTQYF
TRBV6-1	CASTWTGEENTIYF
TRBV4-1	CASSLSPGGLAGRGELFF
TRBV10-1	CASGENRLGLAGAYEQYF
TRBV11-1	CASSLGGLDTQYF
TRBV7-3	CASSPGSGAFYEQYF
TRBV30	CAWGTGPTDTQYF
TRBV10-3	CAISDPSGATDTQYF
TRBV7-2	CASCVGTGDTQYF
TRBV10-3	CATGRPTSGGRNEQFF
TRBV7-3	CASSLVGGKGDGYTF
TRBV7-3	CASSWSGTASSPLHF
TRBV2	CASRADRQETQYF
TRBV20-1	CSAARASGIYNEQFF
TRBV20-1	CSAPDRGATDTQYF
TRBV6-1	CASKADGPSYNEQFF
TRBV20-1	CSARKGSGRAEETQYF
TRBV27	CASSLSWRQDNSPLHF
TRBV11-2	CASSLGQGVSPLHF
TRBV21-1	CASSTDKGEDRADTQYF
TRBV19	CASKGGEKLFF
TRBV28	CASRTGRGSYNEQFF